Sequencing of this T cell receptor (beta chain) was carried out in a study of PD-1 and CTLA-4 blockade in melanoma. Clones were read by immunoSEQ multiplex PCR, and TCRdb kept only the in-frame ones, dropping some. This sample yields about 29,000 clones, of which approximately 88% are seen a single time; around 8.7% belongs to the top ten. The source was CD8+ T cells from peripheral blood, collected before anti-PD-1 treatment. The clonotype comes from a human donor with melanoma.

In DNA form, the CDR3 reads TGTGCCAGTAGTATAGTCGGCGGACAGGGCCTCTATGGCTACACCTTC. It translates to CASSIVGGQGLYGYTF. V usage is TRBV19 and J usage is TRBJ1-2; the match to TRBD1 covers 8 bases. The length of the CDR3 is 16 residues. After removal of 1 base from V and 4 bases from J, the junction contained 8 bases not matched to a gene. Per germline, CDR1 LNHDA and CDR2 SQIVND (reference sequence).